This passage covers 25 T cell receptor beta chains from one sample sequenced in a study of shared clonotypes between healthy human individuals. The repertoire was sequenced with immunoSEQ multiplex PCR; TCRdb's copy has only in-frame clones and lacks some. This table has 1,500,000 or so clones, roughly 96% appearing once. Source material: naive CD4+ T cells sorted from blood. Subset noted: CD45RA+ positively selected. These receptors all stem from a man aged 25 to 40 in good health.

This chain joins TRBV7-6 and TRBJ1-1; D not certain. CDR3 size: 13 residues. The germline CDR1 and CDR2 sequences are SGHVS and FNYEAQ. Trimming took off 1 base at V and 4 bases at J, with 7 bases between the two ends. The CDR3: CASSLDPATEAFF. As DNA, the CDR3 is TGTGCCAGCAGCTTAGATCCGGCCACTGAAGCTTTCTTT.

The chain couples TRBV18 to TRBJ2-5; tentatively, D is TRBD1 (6 bases). The CDR3 contains 14 residues. V was pared by 0 bases and J by 5 bases, with 10 bases between. CDR1 is KGHSH and CDR2 is LQKENI in the germline V gene. The CDR3 reads CASSPPGGLETQYF. The CDR3 nucleotides read TGTGCCAGCTCACCACCAGGGGGTCTGGAGACCCAGTACTTC.

The chain is built from TRBV2 and TRBJ1-5; 10 bases fit TRBD1. Germline CDR1 reads SNHLY; CDR2 reads FYNNEI. This CDR3 spans 15 amino acids. The trim removed 5 bases at V and 9 bases at J, leaving 10 bases unmatched. This chain's CDR3 is CASSPDRGPWTPQHF. The CDR3 DNA follows: TGTGCCAGCAGTCCAGACAGGGGGCCATGGACGCCCCAGCATTTT.

The CDR3 here is CSVEERGVDRAYTGELFF. Written as DNA, the CDR3 is TGCAGCGTTGAAGAAAGAGGGGTCGACAGGGCGTACACCGGGGAGCTGTTTTTT. The genes are TRBV29-1 and TRBJ2-2; 7 bases map to TRBD1. The CDR3 covers 18 residues. The J segment lost 3 bases and the V segment lost 0 bases, leaving 13 bases of the junction unmatched. Germline CDR1 SQVTM, CDR2 ANQGSEA.

In its sample, this clone was seen once. The chain recombines TRBV29-1 with TRBJ2-7; D not certain. This CDR3 comprises 13 residues. The germline V gene has CDR1 SQVTM and CDR2 ANQGSEA. Deletions cut 4 bases from V and 2 bases from J, with 12 bases between. The CDR3 bases are TGCAGCGTTGTGTCCAGACTTACCTACGAGCAGTACTTC. Amino acid sequence: CSVVSRLTYEQYF.

This clone appeared once. The chain uses TRBV6-6 and TRBJ1-1; 8 bases align to TRBD1. The length of the CDR3 is 13 residues. From germline, CDR1 is MNHNY and CDR2 SVGAGI (reference sequence). The junction had 5 bases not matched to a gene; V was cut back by 5 bases and J by 6 bases. The chain's CDR3 is CASSLTGEPEAFF. The CDR3 coding sequence is TGTGCCAGCAGTCTGACAGGGGAGCCTGAAGCTTTCTTT.

The genes are TRBV5-4 and TRBJ2-7; D unclear. Germline V gene sequence: CDR1 SGHNT, CDR2 YYREEE (reference sequence). V gave up 0 bases and J gave up 7 bases, with 8 bases separating them. The CDR3 sequence is 12 residues long. The CDR3 DNA sequence: TGTGCCAGCAGCTTGGCTGAGCGTGAGCAGTACTTC. Translating gives CASSLAEREQYF.

The rearrangement uses TRBV5-1 and TRBJ2-3; 9 bases agree with TRBD2. CDR1 is SGHRS, CDR2 YFSETQ, per germline. V shed 7 bases, J shed 6 bases, and the junction held 6 bases outside the gene matches. The CDR3 has 13 amino acids. This CDR3 is CASAIAGDDTQYF. The CDR3 DNA reads as TGCGCCAGCGCAATAGCGGGAGACGATACGCAGTATTTT.

This chain links TRBV19 with TRBJ2-1, with D unresolved. CDR3 size: 14 residues. Germline-derived CDR1 and CDR2 are LNHDA and SQIVND (reference sequence). With 5 bases removed from V and 3 bases from J, the gap between germline ends came to 11 bases. CDR3: CASSLKGIYNEQFF. CDR3 nucleotides: TGTGCCAGTAGTCTAAAGGGAATCTACAATGAGCAGTTCTTC.

The CDR3 DNA follows: TGTGCCAGCAGTTTACCCCCAAGGGGGGTCGTTACCGCGAACACTGAAGCTTTCTTT. It translates to CASSLPPRGVVTANTEAFF. The J gene is TRBJ1-1, the V gene TRBV28; a possible D gene is TRBD1 (6 bases). V lost 2 bases and J lost 1, with 23 bases in between. Germline values: CDR1 MDHEN, CDR2 SYDVKM. This CDR3 region has 19 residues.

This rearrangement joins TRBV5-1 to TRBJ2-5; 12 positions agree with TRBD2. This CDR3 is built from 15 residues. Germline V gene sequence: CDR1 SGHRS, CDR2 YFSETQ. V shed 4 bases and J 5 bases; nucleotides not matched to a gene: 6. This CDR3 is CASSPTSGSSETQYF. CDR3 bases: TGCGCCAGCAGCCCGACTAGCGGGAGCTCGGAGACCCAGTACTTC.

This clone was seen a single time. The same CDR3 can be traced to other DNA sequences in this sample. The V and J genes are TRBV18 and TRBJ2-5; the D is unclear. The CDR3 loop spans 12 amino acids. Germline V gives CDR1 KGHSH, CDR2 LQKENI. Trimming removed 6 bases at V and 5 bases at J, with 10 bases between. CDR3 amino acids: CASSLAGETQYF. The CDR3 bases are TGTGCCAGCTCCCTGGCCGGGGAGACCCAGTACTTC.

The chain combines TRBV28 with TRBJ2-5; TRBD1 agrees at 9 bases. Losses at the gene ends were 5 bases for V and 4 bases for J; bases not matched to a gene: 8. CDR1 is MDHEN, CDR2 SYDVKM, per germline. The CDR3 spans 15 residues. In DNA form, the CDR3 reads TGTGCCAGCAGTCTCCGGGACAGGGTTTTAGAGACCCAGTACTTC. Amino acids: CASSLRDRVLETQYF.

CDR3 sequence reads: CASSSPSSSGELFF. The CDR3 DNA reads TGCGCCAGCAGCTCACCTTCTAGCTCCGGGGAGCTGTTTTTT. V gene TRBV5-1 combines with J gene TRBJ2-2; D may be TRBD2 (5 bases). The length of the CDR3 is 14 residues. Germline CDR1 SGHRS, CDR2 YFSETQ. With 3 bases removed from V and 6 bases from J, the gap between germline ends came to 12 bases.

This clone came up once. The chain couples TRBV23-1 to TRBJ2-7, with a weak D call TRBD1 (5 bases). TRBV23-1 is known as an ORF, though its function is uncertain. V lost 2 bases, J lost 2 bases, and 22 bases lay in between. The CDR3 runs to 18 residues. The CDR3 DNA is TGCGCCAGCAGTCAAGTCATTACTTTGAGACAGAGACCCTACGAGCAGTACTTC. It specifies CASSQVITLRQRPYEQYF.

This sequence joins TRBV19 and TRBJ2-3, with TRBD2 matching over 8 bases. Trimming at V came to 5 bases and at J to 2 bases, leaving 6 bases not matched to a gene. The CDR3 runs 15 residues. The germline gives CDR1 LNHDA, CDR2 SQIVND (reference sequence). The CDR3 reads CASSSTSGFTDTQYF. In DNA form, the CDR3 reads TGTGCCAGTAGTTCAACTAGCGGATTCACAGATACGCAGTATTTT.

This clone showed up just a few times. The V gene is TRBV7-9, the J gene TRBJ2-5, with D hard to call. This CDR3 comprises 10 residues. Between the trimmed V and J ends, which lost 8 bases and 4 bases, there was a span of 5 bases. CDR1 and CDR2 from the germline V gene are SEHNR and FQNEAQ (reference sequence). The CDR3 reads CASAAETQYF. The CDR3 DNA is TGTGCCAGCGCGGCAGAGACCCAGTACTTC. Full variable domain (remainder filled in from reference TRBV7-9 and TRBJ2-5): DTGVSQNPRHKITKRGQNVTFRCDPISEHNRLYWYRQTLGQGPEFLTYFQNEAQLEKSRLLSDRFSAERPKGSFSTLEIQRTEQGDSAMYLCASAAETQYFGPGTRLLVL.

This clone was observed a single time. The chain recombines TRBV15 with TRBJ1-5; TRBD1 matches 10 bases. This CDR3 comprises 13 residues. Germline assignment: CDR1 LNHNV and CDR2 YYDKDF (reference sequence). V dropped 9 bases and J dropped 5; count of bases not matched to a gene: 4. The DNA for the CDR3 is TGTGCCACTACCGGGACAGGGGATCAGCCCCAGCATTTT. This codes for CATTGTGDQPQHF.

The rearrangement uses TRBV2 and TRBJ1-5; D is perhaps TRBD1 (5 bases). There are 13 residues in the CDR3. The germline V and J ends were trimmed by 7 bases and 1 base, with 8 bases remaining between them. Per germline, CDR1 SNHLY and CDR2 FYNNEI. CDR3 amino acids: CASTTGSNQPQHF. DNA of the CDR3: TGTGCCAGCACCACAGGAAGCAATCAGCCCCAGCATTTT. The whole variable domain, remainder taken from reference TRBV2 and TRBJ1-5, is EPEVTQTPSHQVTQMGQEVILRCVPISNHLYFYWYRQILGQKVEFLVSFYNNEISEKSEIFDDQFSVERPDGSNFTLKIRSTKLEDSAMYFCASTTGSNQPQHFGDGTRLSIL.

The chain couples TRBV29-1 to TRBJ1-2, with D possibly being TRBD1 (6 bases). This CDR3 contains 11 residues. Germline V gene sequence: CDR1 SQVTM, CDR2 ANQGSEA. V was cut by 3 bases and J by 8 bases, with 10 bases left in between. As DNA, the CDR3 is TGCAGCGTTGAGGGGGGCCGGGGCTACACCTTC. Translation: CSVEGGRGYTF.

The rearrangement uses TRBV18 and TRBJ1-2; D ambiguous. The V gene's germline CDR1 is KGHSH and CDR2 LQKENI. V dropped 3 bases and J dropped 8 bases, with 16 bases sitting between them. There are 14 residues in the CDR3. The CDR3 bases are TGTGCCAGCTCACCCTCGGGAACATTGATGGGCTACACCTTC. It codes for CASSPSGTLMGYTF.

The chain has TRBV2 and TRBJ1-3; D remains ambiguous. Deletions cut 7 bases from V and 4 bases from J, with 20 bases between. Germline V gene data show CDR1 as SNHLY and CDR2 as FYNNEI. This CDR3 is 16 amino acids long. Here the CDR3 reads CASISAGRPFGNTIYF. Here the CDR3 DNA reads TGTGCCAGCATATCGGCGGGGAGACCGTTCGGAAACACCATATATTTT. The full variable domain, completed using reference TRBV2 and TRBJ1-3, is EPEVTQTPSHQVTQMGQEVILRCVPISNHLYFYWYRQILGQKVEFLVSFYNNEISEKSEIFDDQFSVERPDGSNFTLKIRSTKLEDSAMYFCASISAGRPFGNTIYFGEGSWLTVV.

The chain has TRBV11-3 and TRBJ2-1; D is undetermined. CDR3 length: 14 amino acids. Per germline, CDR1 SGHNT and CDR2 YENEEA. Trimming cost V 0 bases and J 8 bases, with 11 bases left between them. The CDR3 nucleotides read TGTGCCAGCAGCTTAGACCTTATAACGGATGAGCAGTTCTTC. Encoded protein: CASSLDLITDEQFF.

The chain couples TRBV5-1 to TRBJ2-5; 7 bases are shared with TRBD1. The CDR3 has 15 residues. J was trimmed by 1 base and V by 0 bases; bases with no gene match: 3. Germline CDR1 is SGHRS and CDR2 is YFSETQ. The CDR3 loop is CASSLAGQIQETQYF. The CDR3 nucleotides read TGCGCCAGCAGCTTGGCGGGACAGATCCAAGAGACCCAGTACTTC.

The V call is TRBV27, the J call TRBJ2-7, with 13 bases fitting TRBD2. V was clipped by 2 bases and J by 3 bases; unmatched bases: 4. Germline CDR1 and CDR2: MNHEY and SMNVEV (reference sequence). There are 16 residues in the CDR3. CDR3 sequence (DNA): TGTGCCAGCAGTTTAACTAGCGGGAGGGGGGGCTACGAGCAGTACTTC. It yields the protein CASSLTSGRGGYEQYF.